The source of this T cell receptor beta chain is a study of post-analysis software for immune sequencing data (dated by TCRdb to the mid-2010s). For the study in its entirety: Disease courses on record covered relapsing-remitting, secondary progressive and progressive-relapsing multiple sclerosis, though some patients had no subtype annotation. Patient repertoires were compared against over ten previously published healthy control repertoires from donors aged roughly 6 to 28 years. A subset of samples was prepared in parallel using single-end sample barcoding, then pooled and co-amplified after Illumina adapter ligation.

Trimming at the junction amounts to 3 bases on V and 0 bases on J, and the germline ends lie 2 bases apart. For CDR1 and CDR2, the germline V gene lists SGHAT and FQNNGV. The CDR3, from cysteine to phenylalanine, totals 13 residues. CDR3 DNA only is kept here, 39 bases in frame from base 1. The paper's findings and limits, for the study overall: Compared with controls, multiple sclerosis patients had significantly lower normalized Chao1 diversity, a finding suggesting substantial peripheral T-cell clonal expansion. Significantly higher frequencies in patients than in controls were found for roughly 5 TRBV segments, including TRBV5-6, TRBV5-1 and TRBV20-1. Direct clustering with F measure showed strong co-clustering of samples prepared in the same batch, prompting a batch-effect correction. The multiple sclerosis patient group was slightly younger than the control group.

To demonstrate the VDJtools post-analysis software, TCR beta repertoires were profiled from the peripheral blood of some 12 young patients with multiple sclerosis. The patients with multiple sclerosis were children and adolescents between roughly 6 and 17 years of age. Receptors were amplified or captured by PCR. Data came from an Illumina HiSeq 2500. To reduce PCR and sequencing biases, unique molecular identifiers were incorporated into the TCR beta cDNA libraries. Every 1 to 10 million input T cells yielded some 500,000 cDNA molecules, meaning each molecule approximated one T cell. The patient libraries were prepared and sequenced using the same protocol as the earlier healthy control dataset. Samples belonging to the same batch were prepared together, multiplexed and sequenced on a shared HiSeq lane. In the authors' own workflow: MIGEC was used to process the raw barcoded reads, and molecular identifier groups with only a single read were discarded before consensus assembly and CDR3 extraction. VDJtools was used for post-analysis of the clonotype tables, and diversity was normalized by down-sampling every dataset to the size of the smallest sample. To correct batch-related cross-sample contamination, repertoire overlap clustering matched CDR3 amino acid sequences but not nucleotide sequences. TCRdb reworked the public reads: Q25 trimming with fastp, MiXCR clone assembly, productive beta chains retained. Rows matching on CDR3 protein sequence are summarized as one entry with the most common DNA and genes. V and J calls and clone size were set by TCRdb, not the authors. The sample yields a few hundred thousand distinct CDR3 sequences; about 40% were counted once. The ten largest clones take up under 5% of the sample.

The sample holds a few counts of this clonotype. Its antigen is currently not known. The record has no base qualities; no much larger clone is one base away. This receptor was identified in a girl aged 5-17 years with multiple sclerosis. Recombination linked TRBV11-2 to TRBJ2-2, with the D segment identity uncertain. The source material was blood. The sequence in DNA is TGTGCCAGCAGCTTCGCGAACACCGGGGAGCTGTTTTTT. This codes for CASSFANTGELFF.